Listed below are T cell receptor beta chains from one sample, sequenced in a study of blood T cell repertoires in COVID-19. Clones were read by immunoSEQ multiplex PCR, and TCRdb kept only the in-frame ones, dropping some. The repertoire holds more than 95,000 clones, around four fifths seen once, with around 25% in the top ten. Specimen: peripheral blood. The receptors come from a human donor in a cohort sampled during active COVID-19. Both conserved end residues are part of each CDR3. A D gene is named only where the DNA matches it firmly. Clone sizes are given selectively: once, few, many, or a class where the clone is expanded.

v_gene	j_gene	d_gene	abundance	CDR3nt	CDR3aa
TRBV5-4	TRBJ1-1	TRBD1	.	TGTGCCAGCAGCTCCACGGACAGGCGAACTGAAGCTTTCTTT	CASSSTDRRTEAFF
TRBV10-3	TRBJ1-1	TRBD1	once	TGTGCCATCAGGGGGACAGGGGCTGAAGCTTTCTTT	CAIRGTGAEAFF
TRBV19	TRBJ2-1	TRBD2	.	TGTGCCAGTAGCACGCGACTAGCGGGGACCTACAATGAGCAGTTCTTC	CASSTRLAGTYNEQFF
TRBV28	TRBJ1-5	.	once	TGTGCCAGCGGGAAAGGACAGATCAATCAGCCCCAGCATTTT	CASGKGQINQPQHF
TRBV18	TRBJ1-5	TRBD1	.	TGTGCCAGCTCACCTATTGGACAGGGTGTTCAGCCCCAGCATTTT	CASSPIGQGVQPQHF
TRBV6-5	TRBJ1-1	.	.	TGTGCCAGCAACCGACGGGGGAACACTGAAGCTTTCTTT	CASNRRGNTEAFF
TRBV5-1	TRBJ2-1	TRBD1	.	TGCGCCAGCAGCCCGGCGACAGGGGCCGTCTCCCATGAGCAGTTCTTC	CASSPATGAVSHEQFF
TRBV29-1	TRBJ2-1	.	.	TGCAGCGTTGATCAATGGAGCTCCTACAATGAGCAGTTCTTC	CSVDQWSSYNEQFF
TRBV7-2	TRBJ2-5	.	.	TGTGCCAGCAGCCTAGTCAGGCGGGGTCACCAAGAGACCCAGTACTTC	CASSLVRRGHQETQYF
TRBV27	TRBJ1-2	TRBD1	.	TGTGCCAGCAGTGGTAGGGGGCGAAAAGGCTACACCTTC	CASSGRGRKGYTF
TRBV5-5	TRBJ2-2	.	.	TGTGCCAGCATGACGGGATCCCCAAACACCGGGGAGCTGTTTTTT	CASMTGSPNTGELFF
TRBV28	TRBJ1-5	TRBD1	.	TGTGCCAGCAGTCTGACAGGGGGCTTCAATCAGCCCCAGCATTTT	CASSLTGGFNQPQHF
TRBV5-1	TRBJ2-5	TRBD1	.	TGCGCCAGCAGCTTGGTCCAGGGGGCAGGAGAGACCCAGTACTTC	CASSLVQGAGETQYF
TRBV27	TRBJ2-7	.	.	TGTGCCAGCAGTTTAACAAATGCCGTGAATTATTACTACGAGCAGTACTTC	CASSLTNAVNYYYEQYF
TRBV11-3	TRBJ2-5	TRBD2	.	TGTGCCAGCAGCCGCGGAGCGGGAGGTGAGACCCAGTACTTC	CASSRGAGGETQYF
TRBV6-9	TRBJ1-1	.	.	TGTGCCAGCAGTTATTCTTCGAAGACAGTTCCGAACACTGAAGCTTTCTTT	CASSYSSKTVPNTEAFF
TRBV3-1/TRBV3-2	TRBJ2-5	.	.	TGTGCCAGCACCCTACAAGAGACCCAGTACTTC	CASTLQETQYF
TRBV5-1	TRBJ1-2	.	.	TGCGCCAGCAGCTTGGAATCGAGCAGGGATGGCTACACCTTC	CASSLESSRDGYTF
TRBV7-9	TRBJ2-3	TRBD1	.	TGTGCCAGCAGCTTAGAAGCGTGGGACAGCACCTTTTGGAATACGCAGTATTTT	CASSLEAWDSTFWNTQYF
TRBV5-6	TRBJ1-1	.	once	TGTGCCAGCAGCTTGGGACAAATAATGAACACTGAAGCTTTCTTT	CASSLGQIMNTEAFF
TRBV5-1	TRBJ2-3	.	.	TGCGCCAGCAGCTCCACGGGAGAGAGCACAGATACGCAGTATTTT	CASSSTGESTDTQYF
TRBV6-5	TRBJ1-4	.	.	TGTGCCAGCAGTTACTCGCCCAGGGTTAAAGAAAAACTGTTTTTT	CASSYSPRVKEKLFF
TRBV6-5	TRBJ1-2	.	once	TGTGCCAGCAGTTACGGGAGGGGTGATGGCTACACCTTC	CASSYGRGDGYTF
TRBV18	TRBJ2-2	.	few	TGTGCCAGCTCACCAAGGCGGGCGGACACCGGGGAGCTGTTTTTT	CASSPRRADTGELFF
TRBV28	TRBJ1-5	TRBD1	.	TGTGCCAGCAGTCCCTATGAGGGACAGGGTAGTAATCAGCCCCAGCATTTT	CASSPYEGQGSNQPQHF
TRBV27	TRBJ2-1	.	once	TGTGCCAGCAGCCTTAACCCCCCCCAGGGGAGTTTCTACAATGAGCAGTTCTTC	CASSLNPPQGSFYNEQFF
TRBV2	TRBJ1-5	.	.	TGTGCCAGCAGTGAAGCGCGGGGGGGCAATCAGCCCCAGCATTTT	CASSEARGGNQPQHF
TRBV28	TRBJ2-2	.	.	TGTGCCAGCCGTTTTACCCCCTCGGGTAGGACCGGGGAGCTGTTTTTT	CASRFTPSGRTGELFF
TRBV7-9	TRBJ1-4	.	once	TGTGCCAGCAGCTTAGAACAGCCAAATGAAAAACTGTTTTTT	CASSLEQPNEKLFF
TRBV7-9	TRBJ2-7	TRBD2	.	TGTGCCAGCAGCTTAGTCTCTAGCGGGAACTACGAGCAGTACTTC	CASSLVSSGNYEQYF
TRBV28	TRBJ1-4	.	.	TGTGCCAGCAGTTTGGACTACAATGGGGGAAAACTGTTTTTT	CASSLDYNGGKLFF
TRBV27	TRBJ2-3	TRBD2	.	TGTGCCAGCAGTCCCGCGGGACTAGCGGGAGGTACGAAAACTAGCACAGATACGCAGTATTTT	CASSPAGLAGGTKTSTDTQYF
TRBV19	TRBJ1-1	.	.	TGTGCCAGCCGCCCATCTCGTGGGGGCATATTGGGGGCTGAAGCTTTCTTT	CASRPSRGGILGAEAFF
TRBV12-5	TRBJ2-3	TRBD2	.	TGTGCTAGTGGTTTGGTACGACTGACACCGGGACTAGCGGGAGGCCCGACCGCAGATACGCAGTATTTT	CASGLVRLTPGLAGGPTADTQYF
TRBV7-9	TRBJ2-1	TRBD2	.	TGTGCCAGCAGCACGGGACTAGCCGTTTACAATGAGCAGTTCTTC	CASSTGLAVYNEQFF
TRBV7-6	TRBJ1-1	.	.	TGTGCCAGCAGCTTCGACACGAACACTGAAGCTTTCTTT	CASSFDTNTEAFF
TRBV5-1	TRBJ2-7	.	.	TGCGCCAGCAGACCTTACAGGGAGGGGAGCTACGAGCAGTACTTC	CASRPYREGSYEQYF
TRBV25-1	TRBJ2-5	.	.	TGTGCCAGCAGTGAAGGGGCCCGGGAGACCCAGTACTTC	CASSEGARETQYF
TRBV30	TRBJ1-2	TRBD1	many	TGTGCCTGCCGGAACCGGGACAGTCGCACCTATGGCTACACCTTC	CACRNRDSRTYGYTF
TRBV12-3/TRBV12-4	TRBJ1-5	.	.	TGTGCCAGCAGGGGGCAGTCCAATCAGCCCCAGCATTTT	CASRGQSNQPQHF
TRBV9	TRBJ2-7	TRBD2	.	TGTGCCAGCAGCAAAATAGGGACTAGCGGGAAATACGAGCAGTACTTC	CASSKIGTSGKYEQYF
TRBV9	TRBJ2-3	.	.	TGTGCCAGCAGCGCCTCAGGGGTCCGGAGCACAGATACGCAGTATTTT	CASSASGVRSTDTQYF
TRBV19	TRBJ2-2	TRBD1	.	TGTGCCAGTAGTTTCCTGGGACAGTTTAACACCGGGGAGCTGTTTTTT	CASSFLGQFNTGELFF
TRBV28	TRBJ1-2	TRBD1	.	TGTGCCAGCAGTTTACCCCGGGGGACAGGGGATGGGGGCTACACCTTC	CASSLPRGTGDGGYTF
TRBV5-8	TRBJ1-3	.	.	TGTGCCAGCAGGGGCCCCTACTCTGGAAACACCATATATTTT	CASRGPYSGNTIYF
TRBV7-2	TRBJ2-4	TRBD2	.	TGTGCCAGCAGCTTCTTGACTAGCCGGGACATTCAGTACTTC	CASSFLTSRDIQYF
TRBV6-5	TRBJ1-3	.	few	TGTGCCAGCGCTGGGGAGGCGCTTGGAAACACCATATATTTT	CASAGEALGNTIYF
TRBV29-1	TRBJ1-5	.	.	TGCAGCGTTGCCAGTAGTAGGGGCCAGCCCCAGCATTTT	CSVASSRGQPQHF
TRBV5-4	TRBJ2-7	TRBD1	.	TGTGCCAGCAGCTACCCGGGGACAGGCAGCTACGAGCAGTACTTC	CASSYPGTGSYEQYF
TRBV28	TRBJ1-1	.	.	TGTGCCAGCAGTTTTTATGCAGGGGAAGCTTTCTTT	CASSFYAGEAFF
TRBV14	TRBJ1-2	TRBD1	.	TGTGCCAGCAGCCAAGATAGGACAGGGGCACAGGGCTACACCTTC	CASSQDRTGAQGYTF
TRBV29-1	TRBJ2-7	.	.	TGCAGCGTTGTCGTCAGTCTTTACGAGCAGTACTTC	CSVVVSLYEQYF
TRBV11-3	TRBJ2-3	.	.	TGTGCCAGCAGCTCCTGGACTAACACAGATACGCAGTATTTT	CASSSWTNTDTQYF
TRBV29-1	TRBJ2-2	.	.	TGCAGCGTTGATTCGGCCGGGGAGCTGTTTTTT	CSVDSAGELFF
TRBV7-2	TRBJ2-3	TRBD2	.	TGTGCCAGCAGCTTATTGGGTGCGGGAGCTATAGATACGCAGTATTTT	CASSLLGAGAIDTQYF
TRBV6-2/TRBV6-3	TRBJ1-1	TRBD1	.	TGTGCCAGCAGTGGGACAGGGGCTATGAACACTGAAGCTTTCTTT	CASSGTGAMNTEAFF
TRBV3-1/TRBV3-2	TRBJ1-2	.	.	TGTGCCAGCAGCCAATTGACTTTGGAGGGCTACACCTTC	CASSQLTLEGYTF
TRBV30	TRBJ2-7	TRBD2	.	TGTGCCTGGGGGACTAGCGGGATGAGCTCCTACGAGCAGTACTTC	CAWGTSGMSSYEQYF
TRBV11-2	TRBJ2-1	.	.	TGTGCCAGCAGCTTAGGATTCCGGGGGTTCAATGAGCAGTTCTTC	CASSLGFRGFNEQFF